These 3 T cell receptor beta chains were sequenced from one sample in a study of memory CD4+ T cells and cytomegalovirus serostatus. The sort gate was single viable CD3+CD4+CD8-CD45RO+ cells for memory CD4+ T cells. TCRdb's table, derived via immunoSEQ multiplex PCR, lists solely in-frame clones and lacks some. The sample lists under 85,000 clones; roughly three quarters were seen once. Sequenced sample: memory CD4+ T cells from blood. The receptors derive from an adult in good health and CMV-seropositive.

This clone was detected a few times. The chain combines TRBV2 with TRBJ1-5, with D possibly TRBD1 on 5 matching bases. The germline V gene has CDR1 SNHLY and CDR2 FYNNEI. Trimming removed 6 bases from V and 2 bases from J, with 11 bases in between. The CDR3 runs to 14 residues. The CDR3 bases are TGTGCCAGCAGGGGGACCTCCCGCAATCAGCCCCAGCATTTT. Its protein is CASRGTSRNQPQHF.

This rearrangement joins TRBV2 to TRBJ1-6; no definite D call. CDR3 size: 12 residues. Germline CDR1 reads SNHLY; CDR2 reads FYNNEI. Trimming removed 8 bases at V and 5 bases at J, with 7 bases between. DNA for the CDR3: TGTGCCAGCCGACAAGATAATTCACCCCTCCACTTT. This encodes CASRQDNSPLHF.

The CDR3 loop is CASSEVSGGIGELFF. CDR3 nucleotides: TGTGCCAGCAGTGAAGTGAGCGGGGGTATCGGGGAGCTGTTTTTT. The rearrangement joins TRBV6-1 to TRBJ2-2; the match to TRBD2 covers 8 bases. The ends lost 1 base at V and 7 bases at J; junction bases unmatched: 5. The CDR3 is 15 amino acids. Germline CDR1 MNHNS, CDR2 SASEGT.